What follows are 15 T cell receptor beta chains derived from one specimen sequenced in a study of T-cell reconstitution after alpha-beta-depleted transplantation in children. This sample's TCRbeta library carried unique molecular identifier barcodes. TCRdb itself ran the PCR reads through MiXCR, one entry per CDR3 protein. The data contain about 610,000 distinct CDR3 sequences, 27% of them singletons. The source material was PBMCs, sampled before TCRalphabeta/CD19-depleted stem cell transplant. The receptors come from a boy in the first two years of life with Wiskott-Aldrich syndrome, due to receive a stem cell transplant.

CDR3 in DNA: TGCAGCACGGGGACTAGCCTGTACAATGAGCAGTTCTTC. This gives the protein CSTGTSLYNEQFF. The chain employs TRBV29-1 and TRBJ2-1, with 9 bases lining up with TRBD2. After removal of 8 bases from V and 4 bases from J, the junction contained 6 bases not matched to a gene. CDR1 is SQVTM and CDR2 is ANQGSEA in the germline V gene. The CDR3 is 13 residues long.

This rearrangement joins TRBV12-3 or TRBV12-4 to TRBJ2-7, with TRBD1 identical over 11 bases. The length of the CDR3 is 15 residues. V shed 4 bases, J shed 6 bases, and the junction held 8 bases outside the gene matches. The CDR3 DNA reads TGTGCCAGCAGTTCTACGGGACAGGGGGTGACCGAGCAGTACTTC. This sequence encodes CASSSTGQGVTEQYF.

This clonotype was observed a few times. V usage is TRBV6-6 and J usage is TRBJ1-5, with 8 nucleotides matching TRBD1. With 6 bases clipped from V and 8 bases from J, the junction kept 6 bases outside the gene matches. The CDR3 has 13 residues. Germline loops: CDR1 MNHNY, CDR2 SVGAGI (reference sequence). In DNA, the CDR3 is TGTGCCAGCAGACCAGGGGGCGCTGAGCCCCAGCATTTT. This encodes CASRPGGAEPQHF.

This chain joins TRBV10-3 and TRBJ1-3; tentatively, D is TRBD1 (5 bases). Between the trimmed V and J ends, which lost 6 bases and 7 bases, there was a span of 10 bases. CDR1 is ENHRY and CDR2 is SYGVKD in the germline V gene. CDR3 length: 12 amino acids. As DNA, the CDR3 is TGTGCCATCAGGGCTGGGGGGAACACCATATATTTT. It codes for CAIRAGGNTIYF.

Only a few counts were recorded for this clonotype. The V and J genes are TRBV11-3 and TRBJ2-1; 8 bases agree with TRBD2. The CDR3 contains 15 residues. J gave up 6 bases and V 1 base, and 5 bases lay outside the gene matches. CDR1 and CDR2 (germline): SGHNT, YENEEA. The CDR3 region is CASSLGSGSSNEQFF. For the CDR3, the DNA is TGTGCCAGCAGCTTAGGGAGCGGGAGTTCCAATGAGCAGTTCTTC.

The gene calls are TRBV12-3 or TRBV12-4 and TRBJ2-7; the D gene could be TRBD1 or TRBD2 (6 bases each). V lost 3 bases and J 3 bases, leaving 12 bases between the germline ends. There are 14 residues in the CDR3. CDR3 bases: TGTGCCAGCAGTTTCGCTCGGGGGCTCTACGAGCAGTACTTC. Translating gives CASSFARGLYEQYF.

This clonotype appeared a few times. The genes are TRBV4-1 and TRBJ2-3; D might be TRBD2 (6 bases). Germline loops: CDR1 MGHRA, CDR2 YSYEKL. CDR3 length equals 16 residues. V shed 0 bases and J shed 5 bases, with 15 bases lying between them. The CDR3 sequence: CASSQDLRERVDTQYF. The CDR3 DNA reads as TGCGCCAGCAGCCAAGATCTTCGGGAGAGGGTAGATACGCAGTATTTT.

The CDR3 sequence is CASSYLLRVHRVGTDTQYF. CDR3 DNA sequence: TGTGCCAGCAGCTATCTCCTCCGCGTTCACAGAGTGGGCACAGATACGCAGTATTTT. V usage is TRBV5-6 and J usage is TRBJ2-3; no reliable D call. CDR1 and CDR2 from the germline V gene are SGHDT and YYEEEE. The CDR3 contains 19 residues. Trimming pared 3 bases from V and 1 base from J, leaving 24 bases between.

The rearrangement uses TRBV20-1 and TRBJ1-1; D ambiguous. This CDR3 is 12 amino acids long. Germline-derived CDR1 and CDR2 are DFQATT and SNEGSKA (reference sequence). The germline V and J ends were trimmed by 3 bases and 1 base, with 6 bases remaining between them. CDR3 DNA: TGCAGTGCTAGTGTCCCGAACACTGAAGCTTTCTTT. This encodes CSASVPNTEAFF.

The V call is TRBV29-1, the J call TRBJ2-7; 10 bases match TRBD1. Germline V gene data show CDR1 as SQVTM and CDR2 as ANQGSEA. The trim removed 6 bases at V and 5 bases at J, leaving 10 bases unmatched. The CDR3 covers 14 residues. CDR3 residues: CSVGPRQGANEQYF. CDR3 in DNA: TGCAGCGTCGGACCTCGACAGGGGGCTAACGAGCAGTACTTC.

V gene TRBV10-3 combines with J gene TRBJ1-3; no firm D call. The germline V gene encodes CDR1 ENHRY and CDR2 SYGVKD. The V and J ends lost 4 bases and 0 bases respectively, with 10 bases between them. This CDR3 contains 15 residues. This CDR3 is CAISAGTSSGNTIYF. The CDR3 DNA follows: TGTGCCATCAGTGCAGGCACAAGCTCTGGAAACACCATATATTTT.

The chain couples TRBV27 to TRBJ2-7; TRBD1 agrees at 9 bases. The V gene's germline CDR1 is MNHEY and CDR2 SMNVEV (reference sequence). Trimming removed 5 bases from V and 2 bases from J; junction bases left unmatched: 4. CDR3 length: 14 amino acids. CDR3 bases: TGTGCCAGCAGTCGGACAGGGGTACCCTACGAGCAGTACTTC. It translates to CASSRTGVPYEQYF.

The chain employs TRBV15 and TRBJ2-7; 7 nucleotides agree with TRBD1. Germline V CDR1 and CDR2: LNHNV, YYDKDF (reference sequence). V shed 5 bases, J shed 3 bases, and the junction held 10 bases outside the gene matches. This CDR3 spans 15 amino acids. CDR3 region: CATSGDPGQSYEQYF. In DNA, the CDR3 is TGTGCCACCAGCGGGGACCCGGGACAGAGCTACGAGCAGTACTTC.

The chain joins TRBV29-1 to TRBJ1-2, with D possibly TRBD1 on 5 matching bases. The CDR3 contains 11 residues. Germline V CDR1 and CDR2: SQVTM, ANQGSEA. Deletions cut 3 bases from V and 7 bases from J, with 9 bases between. CDR3 bases: TGCAGCGTTGACAGGGAGGGTGGCTACACCTTC. Translation gives CSVDREGGYTF.

In its sample, this clonotype was seen a few times. The V and J genes are TRBV5-5 and TRBJ2-7; D might be TRBD1 or TRBD2, each matching 5 bases. V was pared by 0 bases and J by 0 bases, with 10 bases between. The germline V gene encodes CDR1 SGHKS and CDR2 YYEKEE (reference sequence). CDR3 length: 15 amino acids. The chain's CDR3 is CASSLGDGYSYEQYF. CDR3 bases: TGTGCCAGCAGCTTGGGGGACGGCTACTCCTACGAGCAGTACTTC.